This paragraph reports one TCR beta chain. At one boundary the junction diverges from the germline segment, which might be a read error. Additional DNA sequences in this sample encode the identical CDR3. The data are from a study of cytomegalovirus exposure and HLA in healthy donors. Germline V gives CDR1 SGHDT, CDR2 YYEEEE. This CDR3 contains 11 residues. Libraries were prepared by immunoSEQ multiplex PCR; TCRdb keeps only in-frame clonotypes and omits some of them. The table lists under 200,000 clones, 80% to 90% of them singletons. The J gene is TRBJ1-1, the V gene TRBV5-6; D is unresolved. The sequenced material came from PBMCs. The sequence was obtained from a woman in her 30s in good health and CMV-seronegative. The CDR3: CASSLESEAFF. CDR3 nucleotides: TGTGCTAGCAGCTTGGAGAGCGAAGCTTTCTTT.